The TCR beta chain described here comes from a study of blood T cell repertoires in COVID-19. Study as a whole: Acute-phase and convalescent COVID-19 samples originated in the United States, Italy and Spain. Sources were T cells, B-cell-depleted T cells, or PBMCs; the material itself was cDNA or gDNA.

Per the study methods: Reference gene primer amplification in the assay estimated nucleated cell counts. Profiled with immunoSEQ multiplex PCR; TCRdb holds only in-frame clones, not every one. V and J calls and clone size follow that table, whereas D and trimming were derived from the DNA. The table has hundreds of thousands of clones, around nine tenths seen once. The CDR3 runs to 17 residues. V was pared by 3 bases and J by 0 bases, with 10 bases of the junction left unmatched. Germline CDR1 is DFQATT and CDR2 is SNEGSKA (reference sequence). The sample was peripheral blood. The clonotype was recovered from a woman between 18 and 29 years old who had recovered from COVID-19. The J gene is TRBJ2-3, the V gene TRBV20-1, with 9 bases lining up with TRBD1. The CDR3 sequence is CSASIGRTGVSTDTQYF. DNA for the CDR3: TGCAGTGCTAGTATCGGACGGACAGGGGTTAGCACAGATACGCAGTATTTT.